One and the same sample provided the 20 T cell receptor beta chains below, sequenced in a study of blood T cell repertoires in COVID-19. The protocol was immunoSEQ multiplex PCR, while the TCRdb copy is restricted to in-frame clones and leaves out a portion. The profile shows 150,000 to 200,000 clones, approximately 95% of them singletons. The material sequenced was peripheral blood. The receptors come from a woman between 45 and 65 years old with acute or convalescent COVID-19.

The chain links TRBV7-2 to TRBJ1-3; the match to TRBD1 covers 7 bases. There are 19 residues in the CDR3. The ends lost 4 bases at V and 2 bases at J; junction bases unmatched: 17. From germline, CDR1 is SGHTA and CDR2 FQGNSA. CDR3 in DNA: TGTGCCAGCAGCTCCCCGGACAGGAGAAGCCAGCTTACTGGAAACACCATATATTTT. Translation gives CASSSPDRRSQLTGNTIYF.

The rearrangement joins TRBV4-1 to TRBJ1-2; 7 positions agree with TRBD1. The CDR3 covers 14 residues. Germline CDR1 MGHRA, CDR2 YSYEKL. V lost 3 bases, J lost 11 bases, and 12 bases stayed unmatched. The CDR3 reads CASSQTGRGTVYTF. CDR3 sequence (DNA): TGCGCCAGCAGCCAGACGGGCCGGGGGACAGTATACACCTTC.

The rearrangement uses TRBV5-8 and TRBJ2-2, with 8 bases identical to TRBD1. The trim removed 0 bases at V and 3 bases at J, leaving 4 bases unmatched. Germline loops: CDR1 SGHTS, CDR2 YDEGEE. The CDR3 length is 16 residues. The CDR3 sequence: CASSLVDRADTGELFF. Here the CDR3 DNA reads TGTGCCAGCAGCTTGGTGGACAGGGCCGACACCGGGGAGCTGTTTTTT.

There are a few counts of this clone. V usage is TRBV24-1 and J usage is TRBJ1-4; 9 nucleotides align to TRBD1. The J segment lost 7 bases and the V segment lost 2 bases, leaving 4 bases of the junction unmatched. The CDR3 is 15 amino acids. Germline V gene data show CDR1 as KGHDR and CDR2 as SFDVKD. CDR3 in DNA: TGTGCCACCAGTGATTCCGGGACAGGGTCTGAAAAACTGTTTTTT. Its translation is CATSDSGTGSEKLFF.

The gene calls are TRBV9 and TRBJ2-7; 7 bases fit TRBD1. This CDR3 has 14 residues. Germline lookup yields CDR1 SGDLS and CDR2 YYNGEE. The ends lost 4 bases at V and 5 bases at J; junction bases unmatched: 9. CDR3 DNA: TGTGCCAGCAGCCTACAGGGGAAAAGTAACGAGCAGTACTTC. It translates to CASSLQGKSNEQYF.

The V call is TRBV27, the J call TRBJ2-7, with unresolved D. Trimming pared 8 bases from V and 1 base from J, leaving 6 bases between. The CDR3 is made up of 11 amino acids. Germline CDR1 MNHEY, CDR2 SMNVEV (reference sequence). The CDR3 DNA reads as TGTGCCAGCCGCAGTTCCTACGAGCAGTACTTC. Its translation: CASRSSYEQYF.

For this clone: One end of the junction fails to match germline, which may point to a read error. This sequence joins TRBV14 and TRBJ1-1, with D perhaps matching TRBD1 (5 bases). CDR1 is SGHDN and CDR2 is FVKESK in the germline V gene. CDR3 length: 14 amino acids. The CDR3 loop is CASSQGALNTEAFF. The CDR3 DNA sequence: TGTGCCAGCAGTCAAGGGGCGTTAAACACTGAAGCTTTCTTT. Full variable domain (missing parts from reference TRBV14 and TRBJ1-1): EAGVTQFPSHSVIEKGQTVTLRCDPISGHDNLYWYRRVMGKEIKFLLHFVKESKQDESGMPNNRFLAERTGGTYSTLKVQPAELEDSGVYFCASSQGALNTEAFFGQGTRLTVV.

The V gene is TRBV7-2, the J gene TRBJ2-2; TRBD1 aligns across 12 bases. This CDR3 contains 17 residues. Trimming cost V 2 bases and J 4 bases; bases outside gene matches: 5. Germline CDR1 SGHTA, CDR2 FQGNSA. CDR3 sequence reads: CASSLSGTGGSTGELFF. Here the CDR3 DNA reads TGTGCCAGCAGCTTAAGTGGGACAGGGGGCTCCACCGGGGAGCTGTTTTTT. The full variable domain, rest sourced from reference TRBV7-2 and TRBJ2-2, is GAGVSQSPSNKVTEKGKDVELRCDPISGHTALYWYRQSLGQGLEFLIYFQGNSAPDKSGLPSDRFSAERTGGSVSTLTIQRTQQEDSAVYLCASSLSGTGGSTGELFFGEGSRLTVL.

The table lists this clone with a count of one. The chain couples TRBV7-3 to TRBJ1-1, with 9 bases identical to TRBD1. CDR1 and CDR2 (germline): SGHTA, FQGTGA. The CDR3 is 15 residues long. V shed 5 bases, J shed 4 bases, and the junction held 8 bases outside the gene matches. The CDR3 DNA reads TGTGCCAGCAGCCCGACAGGGGGGTTGAGCACTGAAGCTTTCTTT. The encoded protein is CASSPTGGLSTEAFF. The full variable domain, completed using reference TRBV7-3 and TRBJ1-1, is GAGVSQTPSNKVTEKGKYVELRCDPISGHTALYWYRQSLGQGPEFLIYFQGTGAADDSGLPNDRFFAVRPEGSVSTLKIQRTERGDSAVYLCASSPTGGLSTEAFFGQGTRLTVV.

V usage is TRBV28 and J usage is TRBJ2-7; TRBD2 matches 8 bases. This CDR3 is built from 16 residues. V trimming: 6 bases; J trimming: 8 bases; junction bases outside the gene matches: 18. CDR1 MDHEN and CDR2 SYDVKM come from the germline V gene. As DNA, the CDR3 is TGTGCCAGCAGGGCTACTAGCGGACAGTACTTATACCAGCAGTACTTC. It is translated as CASRATSGQYLYQQYF.

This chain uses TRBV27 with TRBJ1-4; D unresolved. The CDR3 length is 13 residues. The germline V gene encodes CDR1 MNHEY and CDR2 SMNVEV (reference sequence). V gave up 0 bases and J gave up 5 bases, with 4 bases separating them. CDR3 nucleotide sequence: TGTGCCAGCAGTTTATCCGGGAATGAAAAACTGTTTTTT. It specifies CASSLSGNEKLFF.

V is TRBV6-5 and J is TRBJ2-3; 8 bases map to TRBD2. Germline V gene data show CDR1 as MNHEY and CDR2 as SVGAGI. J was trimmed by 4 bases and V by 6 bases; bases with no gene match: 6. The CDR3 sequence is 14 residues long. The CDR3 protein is CASRRTSSADTQYF. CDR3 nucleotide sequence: TGTGCCAGCAGGCGGACTAGCAGTGCAGATACGCAGTATTTT.

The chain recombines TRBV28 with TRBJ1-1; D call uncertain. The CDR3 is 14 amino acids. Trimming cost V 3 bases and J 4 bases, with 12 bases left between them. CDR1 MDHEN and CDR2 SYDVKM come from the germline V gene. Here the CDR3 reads CASSFREGATEAFF. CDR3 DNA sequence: TGTGCCAGCAGTTTTCGGGAGGGAGCCACTGAAGCTTTCTTT.

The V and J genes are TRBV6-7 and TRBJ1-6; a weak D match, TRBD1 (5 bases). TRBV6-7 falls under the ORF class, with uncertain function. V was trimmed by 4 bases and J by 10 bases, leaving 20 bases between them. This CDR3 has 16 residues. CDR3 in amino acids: CASSFPRVDAVSPLHF. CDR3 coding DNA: TGTGCCAGCAGTTTCCCCAGGGTTGATGCGGTATCACCCCTCCACTTT.

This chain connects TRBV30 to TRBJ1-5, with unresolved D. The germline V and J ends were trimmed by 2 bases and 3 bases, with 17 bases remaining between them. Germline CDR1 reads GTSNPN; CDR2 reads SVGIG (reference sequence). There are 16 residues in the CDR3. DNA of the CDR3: TGTGCCTGGAGTCCTGCCAGCCCGGGAATCAATCAGCCCCAGCATTTT. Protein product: CAWSPASPGINQPQHF.

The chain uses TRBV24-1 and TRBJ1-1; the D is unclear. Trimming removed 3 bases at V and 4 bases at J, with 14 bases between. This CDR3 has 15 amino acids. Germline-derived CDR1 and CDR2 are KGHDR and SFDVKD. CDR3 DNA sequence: TGTGCCACCAGTGATGCTTCCCGGCCGGGCACTGAAGCTTTCTTT. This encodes CATSDASRPGTEAFF.

CDR3 protein: CASSLGAANTEAFF. The CDR3 DNA reads as TGTGCCAGCAGCTTAGGGGCCGCGAACACTGAAGCTTTCTTT. J is TRBJ1-1 and V is TRBV11-3; no reliable D call. This CDR3 comprises 14 residues. Germline lookup yields CDR1 SGHNT and CDR2 YENEEA. V gave up 1 base and J gave up 1 base, with 7 bases separating them. Full variable domain (outside the CDR3, taken from reference TRBV11-3 and TRBJ1-1): EAGVVQSPRYKIIEKKQPVAFWCNPISGHNTLYWYLQNLGQGPELLIRYENEEAVDDSQLPKDRFSAERLKGVDSTLKIQPAELGDSAVYLCASSLGAANTEAFFGQGTRLTVV.

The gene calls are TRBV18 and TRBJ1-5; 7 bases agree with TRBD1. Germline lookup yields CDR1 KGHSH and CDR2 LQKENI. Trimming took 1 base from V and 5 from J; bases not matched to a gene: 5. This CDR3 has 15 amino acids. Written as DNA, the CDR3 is TGTGCCAGCTCACCACTACAGGGGCGGGATCAGCCCCAGCATTTT. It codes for CASSPLQGRDQPQHF.

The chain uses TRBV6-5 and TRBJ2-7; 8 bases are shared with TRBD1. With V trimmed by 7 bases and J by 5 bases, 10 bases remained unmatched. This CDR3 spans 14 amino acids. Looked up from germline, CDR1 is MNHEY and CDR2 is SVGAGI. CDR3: CASNRGQGSDEQYF. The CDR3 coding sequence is TGTGCCAGCAACAGAGGACAGGGTAGCGACGAGCAGTACTTC.

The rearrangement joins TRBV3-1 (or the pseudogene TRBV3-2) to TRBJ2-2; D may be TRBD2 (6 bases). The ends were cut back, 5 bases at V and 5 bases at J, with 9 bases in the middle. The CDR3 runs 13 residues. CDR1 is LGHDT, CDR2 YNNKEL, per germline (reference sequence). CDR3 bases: TGTGCCAGCAGCTCCAGCGGGACCGGGGAGCTGTTTTTT. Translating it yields CASSSSGTGELFF.